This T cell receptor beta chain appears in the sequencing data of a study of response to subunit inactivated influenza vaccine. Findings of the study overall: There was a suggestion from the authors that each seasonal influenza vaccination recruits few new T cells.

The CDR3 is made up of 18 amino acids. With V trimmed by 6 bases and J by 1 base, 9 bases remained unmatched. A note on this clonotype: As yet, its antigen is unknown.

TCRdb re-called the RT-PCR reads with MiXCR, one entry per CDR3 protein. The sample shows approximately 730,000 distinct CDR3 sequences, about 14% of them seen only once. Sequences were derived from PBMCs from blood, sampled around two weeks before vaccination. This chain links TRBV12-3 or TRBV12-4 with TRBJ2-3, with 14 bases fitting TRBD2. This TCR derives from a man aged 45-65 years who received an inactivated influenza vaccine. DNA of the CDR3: TGTGCCAGCAGGGGACTAGCGGGGGTGGGTCTCGGCACAGATACGCAGTATTTT. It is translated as CASRGLAGVGLGTDTQYF.